This TCR beta chain was sequenced during a study of cytomegalovirus exposure and HLA in healthy donors. Study context: Per a later analysis, the approximately 600 first-cohort and over 90 validation repertoires shared one platform.

Study-level results: Researchers catalogued around 150 TCR beta chains as cytomegalovirus-associated. Whilst most TCR sequences proved rare, a subset of public TCRs occurred across many donors. Specific recognition of CMV antigens was confirmed in vitro for three chains (all CMV-associated).

Comments on this clone: No antigen is known for it.

TCRdb keeps only in-frame clones here, not all; method: immunoSEQ multiplex PCR. The data contain about 330,000 clones, 86% of them singletons. Germline CDR1 MDHEN, CDR2 SYDVKM. The V gene end was trimmed by 5 bases and the J gene end by 5 bases; junction bases not matched to a gene: 8. The CDR3 extends over 16 amino acids. The V gene is TRBV28, the J gene TRBJ2-7; 14 positions agree with TRBD2. The receptor's source is a woman under 30 in good health and CMV-seronegative. Sequenced sample: PBMCs. CDR3: CASSAPEGLAGDEQYF. The CDR3 coding sequence is TGTGCCAGCAGTGCCCCGGAGGGACTAGCGGGAGACGAGCAGTACTTC. The full variable domain, in which reference TRBV28 and TRBJ2-7 provide the parts outside the CDR3, is DVKVTQSSRYLVKRTGEKVFLECVQDMDHENMFWYRQDPGLGLRLIYFSYDVKMKEKGDIPEGYSVSREKKERFSLILESASTNQTSMYLCASSAPEGLAGDEQYFGPGTRLTVT.